This T cell receptor beta chain was captured by sequencing in a study of cytotoxic CD8 clonotypes in ibrutinib-treated CLL. Study summary: Patients: some 11 relapsed/refractory, roughly 14 treatment-naive, 17 to 18 IGHV unmutated. Partial response occurred in approximately 25 patients and complete response in 2; at median about 70 months, approximately 15 remained remitted and about 12 progressed.

Regarding this clone: Its antigen is still unknown.

Produced via immunoSEQ multiplex PCR; TCRdb's table is partial and in-frame only. The sample has 100,000 to 150,000 clones, 80% to 90% seen once. General observations from the study: Against age-matched healthy donors, baseline clonality ran higher and tracked circulating CD8+ T-cell counts.

V trimming: 0 bases; J trimming: 0 bases; junction bases outside the gene matches: 14. CDR1 is SGHTA and CDR2 is FQGNSA in the germline V gene. This CDR3 comprises 20 residues. Cryopreserved PBMCs were the source of 2 to 2.5 micrograms of genomic DNA, which went to TCR beta libraries. V is TRBV7-2 and J is TRBJ2-4; TRBD2 aligns across 7 bases. This sequence was found in a human donor with chronic lymphocytic leukemia. The material was PBMCs, obtained after 24 months of ibrutinib treatment. The CDR3 reads CASSLAVPAGTLLAKNIQYF. The DNA of the CDR3 is TGTGCCAGCAGCTTAGCAGTCCCAGCGGGAACGCTTCTAGCCAAAAACATTCAGTACTTC.